The 25 T cell receptor beta chains below come from one sample, sequenced in a study of blood T cell repertoires in COVID-19. The method was immunoSEQ multiplex PCR; TCRdb's version includes in-frame clones alone and lacks a portion of them. The repertoire holds roughly 150,000 clones, approximately 80% seen once, with about 4% in the top ten. The sequencing sample was made of PBMCs or T cells enriched from blood (not recorded which). The receptor set was obtained from a man aged 50-60 years in a cohort exposed to, infected with or recovered from COVID-19 (not recorded which).

The chain's CDR3 is CASSLDDRTSYEQYF. The CDR3 region has the DNA TGTGCCAGCAGCTTGGACGACAGGACCTCCTACGAGCAGTACTTC. The rearrangement uses TRBV7-2 and TRBJ2-7; tentatively, D is TRBD1 (6 bases). The CDR3 has 15 amino acids. Germline values: CDR1 SGHTA, CDR2 FQGNSA. V lost 3 bases and J 0 bases, leaving 12 bases between the germline ends.

The J gene is TRBJ1-2, the V gene TRBV18; D remains unclear. The V end was cut by 0 bases, the J end by 7 bases, with 6 bases between. CDR1 KGHSH and CDR2 LQKENI come from the germline V gene. This CDR3 is built from 12 residues. CDR3 protein: CASSPPASGYTF. The CDR3 region has the DNA TGTGCCAGCTCACCACCGGCCAGTGGCTACACCTTC.

J is TRBJ2-7 and V is TRBV7-9; 8 nucleotides agree with TRBD2. V was clipped by 5 bases and J by 3 bases; unmatched bases: 9. CDR3 size: 15 residues. The germline V gene has CDR1 SEHNR and CDR2 FQNEAQ (reference sequence). DNA of the CDR3: TGTGCCAGCAGCCCACCCGGGACTAGTAGCTACGAGCAGTACTTC. Translation: CASSPPGTSSYEQYF. Looking up the rest from reference TRBV7-9 and TRBJ2-7 gives the full variable domain: DTGVSQNPRHKITKRGQNVTFRCDPISEHNRLYWYRQTLGQGPEFLTYFQNEAQLEKSRLLSDRFSAERPKGSFSTLEIQRTEQGDSAMYLCASSPPGTSSYEQYFGPGTRLTVT.

In this sample, this clone turned up once. V is TRBV7-2 and J is TRBJ1-2; 7 bases are a match to TRBD1. Germline CDR1 reads SGHTA; CDR2 reads FQGNSA. The CDR3 consists of 15 residues. V lost 2 bases, J lost 7 bases, and 10 bases stayed unmatched. The DNA of the CDR3 is TGTGCCAGCAGCTTACCCGAACAGGGGATAGTTGGCTACACCTTC. It translates to CASSLPEQGIVGYTF.

The chain combines TRBV18 with TRBJ1-2; 7 nucleotides line up with TRBD1. J lost 4 bases, V lost 3 bases, and 8 bases had no gene match. Germline CDR1 and CDR2: KGHSH and LQKENI. This CDR3 spans 15 amino acids. In nucleotides, the CDR3 is TGTGCCAGCTCACCGAACCCGACAGGGTCCTATGGCTACACCTTC. It encodes CASSPNPTGSYGYTF.

The J gene is TRBJ2-7, the V gene TRBV18; D not certain. V gave up 3 bases and J gave up 6 bases, with 12 bases separating them. CDR1 is KGHSH, CDR2 LQKENI, per germline. The CDR3 sequence is 13 residues long. Here the CDR3 DNA reads TGTGCCAGCTCACCCCCACACATCCTCGAGCAGTACTTC. Translating gives CASSPPHILEQYF.

This chain joins TRBV9 and TRBJ1-6, with a weak D call TRBD1 (5 bases). This CDR3 comprises 14 residues. Trimming shortened V by 3 bases and J by 7 bases, and 11 bases separated the two germline ends. Germline V gives CDR1 SGDLS, CDR2 YYNGEE. The CDR3 protein is CASSGRGGNSPLHF. The CDR3, as DNA: TGTGCCAGCAGCGGGAGGGGAGGCAATTCACCCCTCCACTTT.

The rearrangement joins TRBV29-1 to TRBJ1-2; D remains unclear. CDR3 size: 12 residues. Trimming removed 8 bases at V and 8 bases at J, with 18 bases between. Germline V gene sequence: CDR1 SQVTM, CDR2 ANQGSEA. The CDR3 loop is CSSEEGLWGYTF. As DNA, the CDR3 is TGCAGCTCCGAGGAGGGTTTGTGGGGCTACACCTTC.

The chain uses TRBV25-1 and TRBJ2-2, with D possibly TRBD2 on 6 matching bases. Germline values: CDR1 MGHDK, CDR2 SYGVNS. The V gene lost 3 bases and the J gene lost 3 bases, with 11 bases spanning the gap. This CDR3 region has 15 residues. Here the CDR3 DNA reads TGTGCCAGCAGTGAGGCGGGGTTGGACACCGGGGAGCTGTTTTTT. Translation gives CASSEAGLDTGELFF.

The chain has TRBV5-1 and TRBJ2-3, with D perhaps matching TRBD1 (6 bases). The CDR3 length is 16 residues. The V gene lost 0 bases and the J gene lost 8 bases, with 19 bases spanning the gap. Germline V gene sequence: CDR1 SGHRS, CDR2 YFSETQ. The CDR3 sequence is CASSLEWGRGPVTQYF. The CDR3 coding sequence is TGCGCCAGCAGCTTGGAGTGGGGCAGGGGCCCTGTTACGCAGTATTTT.

V usage is TRBV19 and J usage is TRBJ1-5, with 10 positions matching TRBD1. V was pared by 5 bases and J by 6 bases, with 19 bases of the junction left unmatched. The CDR3 totals 19 residues. Germline loops: CDR1 LNHDA, CDR2 SQIVND (reference sequence). DNA for the CDR3: TGTGCCAGTAGTCCGTACCCCGGGACAGGGGAAATCGGGGGTCAGCCCCAGCATTTT. It encodes CASSPYPGTGEIGGQPQHF.

The CDR3 coding sequence is TGTGCCAGCAGCCGCCGGGGGACGCAGGGTTCCTACGAGCAGTACTTC. Translated, it gives CASSRRGTQGSYEQYF. V usage is TRBV7-2 and J usage is TRBJ2-7; tentative D call: TRBD2 (6 bases). Trimming stripped 5 bases from V and 1 base from J, with 18 bases between. From germline, CDR1 is SGHTA and CDR2 FQGNSA. The CDR3 loop spans 16 amino acids.

This chain joins TRBV2 and TRBJ1-2, with TRBD1 as a possible D gene (6 bases). Germline V lookup: CDR1 SNHLY, CDR2 FYNNEI. Trimming took off 0 bases at V and 6 bases at J, with 11 bases between the two ends. The CDR3 consists of 14 residues. The CDR3 DNA sequence: TGTGCCAGCAGTGAAGCTCGGGCAGGGGATGGCTACACCTTC. Its translation: CASSEARAGDGYTF.

The rearrangement joins TRBV13 to TRBJ2-1, with 12 nucleotides matching TRBD2. This CDR3 is built from 14 residues. The V and J ends lost 5 bases and 6 bases, in that order; junction bases with no gene match: 2. Germline V gene data show CDR1 as PRHDT and CDR2 as FYEKMQ (reference sequence). CDR3 sequence (DNA): TGTGCCAGCAGCGTGGGACTAGCGGGCAATGAGCAGTTCTTC. It codes for CASSVGLAGNEQFF.

CDR3 protein: CSAILGGGNQPQHF. The DNA for the CDR3 is TGCAGCGCCATTTTAGGGGGTGGCAATCAGCCCCAGCATTTT. The chain uses TRBV29-1 and TRBJ1-5; possibly TRBD1 for D (6 bases). The germline V gene encodes CDR1 SQVTM and CDR2 ANQGSEA. The CDR3 runs 14 residues. Deletions cut 7 bases from V and 2 bases from J, with 15 bases between.

V and J are TRBV7-2 and TRBJ1-1, with D tentatively TRBD1 (5 bases). CDR1 and CDR2 from the germline V gene are SGHTA and FQGNSA. The CDR3 spans 13 residues. Trimming removed 5 bases from V and 10 bases from J, with 17 bases in between. As DNA, the CDR3 is TGTGCCAGCAGCCCGGAGACAGAGCGAAGAGCTTTCTTT. It encodes CASSPETERRAFF.

The chain uses TRBV28 and TRBJ1-5; D unresolved. Germline values: CDR1 MDHEN, CDR2 SYDVKM. The CDR3 has 14 amino acids. Trimming pared 2 bases from V and 3 bases from J, leaving 8 bases between. This chain's CDR3 is CASSLAGNNQPQHF. The CDR3 nucleotides read TGTGCCAGCAGTTTAGCGGGTAACAATCAGCCCCAGCATTTT.

This clone showed up just a few times. The chain employs TRBV6-5 and TRBJ1-1; D is possibly TRBD1 (6 bases). Germline CDR1 and CDR2: MNHEY and SVGAGI. This CDR3 region has 13 residues. V was trimmed by 7 bases and J by 2 bases, leaving 11 bases between them. The CDR3 loop reads CASTGQINTEAFF. The CDR3 region has the DNA TGTGCCAGCACAGGACAGATCAACACTGAAGCTTTCTTT.

In its sample, this clone was seen once. V usage is TRBV24-1 and J usage is TRBJ1-3, with 7 bases lining up with TRBD1. Germline V CDR1 and CDR2: KGHDR, SFDVKD. This CDR3 contains 15 residues. V lost 0 bases, J lost 4 bases, and 2 bases stayed unmatched. The CDR3 sequence: CATSDLEGAGNTIYF. The CDR3 bases are TGTGCCACCAGTGATTTGGAGGGGGCGGGAAACACCATATATTTT.

The V gene is TRBV7-8, the J gene TRBJ1-6; 7 bases map to TRBD1. With 1 base clipped from V and 7 bases from J, the junction kept 4 bases outside the gene matches. The CDR3 totals 15 residues. In germline, CDR1 is SGHVS, CDR2 FQNEAQ. The CDR3 DNA reads as TGTGCCAGCAGCTTAGAGGGGGCTTGGAATTCACCCCTCCACTTT. Protein product: CASSLEGAWNSPLHF.

For the CDR3, the DNA is TGTGCCAGCAGCTGGACTAGCGGGAGTAAGCAGTACTTC. Translating gives CASSWTSGSKQYF. The V and J genes are TRBV11-3 and TRBJ2-7, with 13 bases matching TRBD2. J was trimmed by 8 bases and V by 4 bases; bases with no gene match: 2. This CDR3 region has 13 residues. Germline V gene data show CDR1 as SGHNT and CDR2 as YENEEA.

The genes are TRBV7-6 and TRBJ2-5, with D perhaps matching TRBD1 (6 bases). This CDR3 spans 16 amino acids. The V and J ends lost 5 bases and 0 bases respectively, with 16 bases between them. Germline CDR1 SGHVS, CDR2 FNYEAQ. This CDR3 is CASSPGQSRYQETQYF. CDR3 coding DNA: TGTGCCAGCAGCCCCGGACAGTCCCGGTACCAAGAGACCCAGTACTTC.

The gene calls are TRBV4-2 and TRBJ1-3; 9 nucleotides agree with TRBD1. The CDR3 spans 15 residues. V shed 4 bases, J shed 4 bases, and the junction held 5 bases outside the gene matches. CDR1 and CDR2 from the germline V gene are LGHNA and YNFKEQ. The CDR3 nucleotides read TGTGCCAGCAGCCCACCGGGACAGGGAGGAAACACCATATATTTT. Its protein is CASSPPGQGGNTIYF.

This clone has only one observation. This chain connects TRBV20-1 to TRBJ1-2; possible D gene TRBD1, 6 bases. Looked up from germline, CDR1 is DFQATT and CDR2 is SNEGSKA (reference sequence). Trimming took off 3 bases at V and 7 bases at J, with 15 bases between the two ends. CDR3 length: 13 amino acids. The CDR3 DNA reads TGCAGTGCTAGTCGCCAGGGGTCTGCTGGCTACACCTTC. This gives the protein CSASRQGSAGYTF.

V is TRBV21-1 and J is TRBJ1-5; TRBD1 reflects the table's D call only, with no check against the DNA. TRBV21-1 is termed a pseudogene. The CDR3 loop spans 16 amino acids. CDR3 residues: CASGEGQTLGNQPQHF. CDR3 sequence (DNA): TGTGCCAGCGGCGAGGGACAGACACTGGGCAATCAGCCCCAGCATTTT.